Listed below are T cell receptor beta chains from one sample, sequenced in a study of PD-1 blockade in classical Hodgkin lymphoma. The protocol was immunoSEQ multiplex PCR, while the TCRdb copy is restricted to in-frame clones and leaves out a portion. The table lists under 30,000 clones, around 84% of them singletons. The sequenced sample was peripheral blood mononuclear cells (PBMCs), obtained before the fourth cycle of nivolumab. These TCRs come from a human donor with classical Hodgkin lymphoma. Both conserved end residues are part of each CDR3. A D gene is named only where the DNA matches it firmly. Rows give clone size only sometimes, using once, few, many, or a class for an expanded clone.

V gene: TRBV2
J gene: TRBJ1-1
D gene: NA
clone size: NA
CDR3 DNA: TGTGCCAGCAGTGACGGGGGGAGCACTGAAGCTTTCTTT
CDR3 protein: CASSDGGSTEAFF

V gene: TRBV9
J gene: TRBJ2-1
D gene: TRBD2
clone size: once
CDR3 DNA: TGTGCCAGCAGCGTCGAACTAGCGGGAGGTTACAATGAGCAGTTCTTC
CDR3 protein: CASSVELAGGYNEQFF

V gene: TRBV19
J gene: TRBJ2-7
D gene: NA
clone size: medium-sized
CDR3 DNA: TGTGCCAGTAGTATGGGATTAGGCTCCTACGAGCAGTACTTC
CDR3 protein: CASSMGLGSYEQYF

V gene: TRBV9
J gene: TRBJ1-3
D gene: NA
clone size: NA
CDR3 DNA: TGTGCCAGCAGCGTAGGGGGCCCTGGAAACACCATATATTTT
CDR3 protein: CASSVGGPGNTIYF

V gene: TRBV7-2
J gene: TRBJ1-1
D gene: NA
clone size: NA
CDR3 DNA: TGTGCCAGCAGCTTATACGCAGTAGGGAACACTGAAGCTTTCTTT
CDR3 protein: CASSLYAVGNTEAFF

V gene: TRBV4-2
J gene: TRBJ2-3
D gene: NA
clone size: NA
CDR3 DNA: TGTGCCAGCAGCCAAGGGCTGGGTACGCAGTATTTT
CDR3 protein: CASSQGLGTQYF

V gene: TRBV28
J gene: TRBJ1-3
D gene: NA
clone size: NA
CDR3 DNA: TGTGCCACCCGAATGAGCTCTGGAAACACCATATATTTT
CDR3 protein: CATRMSSGNTIYF

V gene: TRBV4-1
J gene: TRBJ1-4
D gene: TRBD1
clone size: NA
CDR3 DNA: TGCGCCAGCAGCCAAGTAGGAGGGGGCCAAAAACTGTTTTTT
CDR3 protein: CASSQVGGGQKLFF

V gene: TRBV4-3
J gene: TRBJ1-2
D gene: NA
clone size: NA
CDR3 DNA: TGCGCCAGCAGCCAAGATTTCAGCGGGGGAGTATGGTATGGCTACACCTTC
CDR3 protein: CASSQDFSGGVWYGYTF

V gene: TRBV5-1
J gene: TRBJ1-2
D gene: NA
clone size: NA
CDR3 DNA: TGCGCCAGCAGCTTACGGACATGGGATAACTATGGCTACACCTTC
CDR3 protein: CASSLRTWDNYGYTF

V gene: TRBV11-3
J gene: TRBJ2-7
D gene: NA
clone size: once
CDR3 DNA: TGTGCCAGCAGCCGAGATCTACTTTCCTACGAGCAGTACTTC
CDR3 protein: CASSRDLLSYEQYF